This section outlines one TCR beta chain sequence together with its context. This CDR3 has 15 amino acids. Germline CDR1 reads SGHNT; CDR2 reads YENEEA. The V gene end was trimmed by 4 bases and the J gene end by 2 bases; junction bases not matched to a gene: 6. Per the study methods: Amplification with reference gene primers provided the estimates of nucleated cell counts. TCRdb's copy holds only in-frame clones and misses some; the assay was immunoSEQ multiplex PCR. The V and J calls and clone size were taken over from that table, and D and trimming were inferred from the DNA. The data contain 310,000 or so clones, around nine tenths of them seen just once; the ten biggest clones take up approximately 11%. Patients at the Seattle site were enrolled during active infection and followed longitudinally. This entry comes from a study of blood T cell repertoires in COVID-19. For the study at large: Material from acute and convalescent COVID-19 was sourced from the United States, Italy and Spain. PBMCs, B-cell-depleted T cells, or T cells provided the cDNA or gDNA that made up the material.

The receptor's source is a woman between 25 and 40 years old with COVID-19, enrolled during active disease. The chain is built from TRBV11-3 and TRBJ2-3; 7 bases map to TRBD2. The sample was peripheral blood. The CDR3 spells CASSSRELDTDTQYF. In DNA, the CDR3 is TGTGCCAGCAGCTCGCGGGAGTTAGACACAGATACGCAGTATTTT.